This T cell receptor (beta chain) was retrieved from a study of blood T cells in healthy people across ages. The authors ran a second PCR of about 6 to 11 cycles using a sample-barcoded 5' primer and a J-beta primer mix. TCRdb reanalysed the 5' RACE reads using MiXCR and keeps one entry per CDR3 protein. Among nearly 800,000 distinct CDR3 sequences listed, around 25% were seen once. Per sample, at least 6 micrograms of total RNA were extracted. Overall study findings and caveats: No one knew whether donors had CMV, which possibly confounded expanded clonotype changes.

The CDR3 is made up of 16 amino acids. Trimming left V 3 bases short and J 3 bases short, with 17 bases between. This clonotype has just a few counts. Its specificity is unknown. These records were also assigned to another study, of T cells of mothers and their children. That work states: Normalized overlap was always slightly, never significantly, higher in related than unrelated mother-child pairs.

This TCR came from a boy under 18 in good health. The chain carries TRBV12-3 or TRBV12-4 and TRBJ2-5, with D uncertain. The sequenced sample was blood. The CDR3 is CASSFRRSSTEETQYF. Here the CDR3 DNA reads TGTGCCAGCAGTTTTCGACGGTCGAGCACTGAAGAGACCCAGTACTTC.